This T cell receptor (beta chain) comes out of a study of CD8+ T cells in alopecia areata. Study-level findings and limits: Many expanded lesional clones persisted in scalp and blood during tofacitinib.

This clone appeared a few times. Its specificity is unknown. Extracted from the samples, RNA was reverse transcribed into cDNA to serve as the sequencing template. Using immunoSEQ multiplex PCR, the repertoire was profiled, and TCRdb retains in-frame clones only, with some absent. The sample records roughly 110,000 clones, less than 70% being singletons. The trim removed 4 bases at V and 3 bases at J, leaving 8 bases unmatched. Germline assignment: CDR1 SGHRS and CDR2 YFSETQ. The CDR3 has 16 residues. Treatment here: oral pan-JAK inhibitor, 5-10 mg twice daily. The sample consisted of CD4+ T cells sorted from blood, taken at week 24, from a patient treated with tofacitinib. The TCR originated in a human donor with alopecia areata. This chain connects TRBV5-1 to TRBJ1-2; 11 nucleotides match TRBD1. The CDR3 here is CASSPGPGQGDYGYTF. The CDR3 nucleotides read TGCGCCAGCAGCCCAGGACCGGGACAGGGGGACTATGGCTACACCTTC.